These 24 T cell receptor beta chains were sequenced from one sample in a study of cytomegalovirus exposure and HLA in healthy donors. Profiling relied on immunoSEQ multiplex PCR, and the TCRdb table lists in-frame clones only, not all of them. Among fewer than 100,000 clones listed, approximately 95% were seen once. Material for sequencing was PBMCs. The source is a woman aged 18-35 years in good health and CMV-seropositive.

The J gene is TRBJ2-3, the V gene TRBV4-1; 8 positions agree with TRBD2. The CDR3 runs to 17 residues. J was trimmed by 8 bases and V by 0 bases; bases with no gene match: 13. Germline lookup yields CDR1 MGHRA and CDR2 YSYEKL. The CDR3 region is CASSQDSLSGSAITQYF. The DNA of the CDR3 is TGCGCCAGCAGCCAAGATTCGCTGAGCGGGAGCGCCATTACGCAGTATTTT.

This clone has just one count. The gene calls are TRBV28 and TRBJ1-1; 7 bases agree with TRBD1. Unmatched junction bases numbered 9, after V lost 3 bases and J lost 5 bases. The germline V gene encodes CDR1 MDHEN and CDR2 SYDVKM. CDR3 size: 15 residues. CDR3 in amino acids: CASSLWPRGRTEAFF. The CDR3 nucleotides are TGTGCCAGCAGTTTGTGGCCGAGGGGGCGAACTGAAGCTTTCTTT. Combining the CDR3 with reference TRBV28 and TRBJ1-1 gives the whole variable domain DVKVTQSSRYLVKRTGEKVFLECVQDMDHENMFWYRQDPGLGLRLIYFSYDVKMKEKGDIPEGYSVSREKKERFSLILESASTNQTSMYLCASSLWPRGRTEAFFGQGTRLTVV.

This chain joins TRBV7-2 and TRBJ2-3; D might be TRBD2 (6 bases). Trimming stripped 1 base from V and 0 bases from J, with 11 bases between. The CDR3 loop spans 16 amino acids. CDR1 SGHTA and CDR2 FQGNSA come from the germline V gene. The CDR3 DNA is TGTGCCAGCAGCTTAGATCACGGAGGGAGCACAGATACGCAGTATTTT. This encodes CASSLDHGGSTDTQYF.

The CDR3 DNA reads as TGTGCCAGCAGTTTAGGGGGGACTGGTAGAGATACGCAGTATTTT. Protein sequence: CASSLGGTGRDTQYF. The genes are TRBV28 and TRBJ2-3, with D perhaps TRBD2 (6 bases). The V and J ends lost 2 bases and 5 bases respectively, with 14 bases between them. Per germline, CDR1 MDHEN and CDR2 SYDVKM. CDR3 length: 15 amino acids. The variable domain in full, completed from reference TRBV28 and TRBJ2-3, reads DVKVTQSSRYLVKRTGEKVFLECVQDMDHENMFWYRQDPGLGLRLIYFSYDVKMKEKGDIPEGYSVSREKKERFSLILESASTNQTSMYLCASSLGGTGRDTQYFGPGTRLTVL.

The chain links TRBV28 to TRBJ2-2; D remains ambiguous. This CDR3 contains 18 residues. Germline V CDR1 and CDR2: MDHEN, SYDVKM. Between the trimmed V and J ends, which lost 3 bases and 4 bases, there was a span of 21 bases. CDR3 bases: TGTGCCAGCAGTTTCATCGGCTTCTCGGGTAGTGGCACCGGGGAGCTGTTTTTT. Amino acid sequence: CASSFIGFSGSGTGELFF.

The J gene is TRBJ1-2, the V gene TRBV29-1; the D gene is possibly TRBD1 (6 bases). Trimming pared 0 bases from V and 3 bases from J, leaving 11 bases between. This CDR3 is 14 amino acids long. CDR1 is SQVTM and CDR2 is ANQGSEA in the germline V gene. The CDR3 nucleotides are TGCAGCGTTGAAGAACAGGGAACAGACTATGGCTACACCTTC. This encodes CSVEEQGTDYGYTF.

The chain carries TRBV5-1 and TRBJ2-5; weak D call: TRBD1 (5 bases). Germline-derived CDR1 and CDR2 are SGHRS and YFSETQ. This CDR3 is built from 14 residues. V was clipped by 4 bases and J by 3 bases, with 13 bases between them. The CDR3 DNA reads as TGCGCCAGCAGCCCCACGGCAGGGAAAGAGACCCAGTACTTC. Translating gives CASSPTAGKETQYF.

This clone came up a few times. CDR3 loop: CATRKDRTPYSNQPQHF. The CDR3 DNA is TGTGCCACCAGAAAAGACAGGACTCCTTATAGCAATCAGCCCCAGCATTTT. The chain has TRBV15 and TRBJ1-5; the D gene is possibly TRBD1 (6 bases). Germline CDR1 and CDR2: LNHNV and YYDKDF (reference sequence). The CDR3 contains 17 residues. Trimming pared 6 bases from V and 0 bases from J, leaving 18 bases between.

This chain links TRBV4-1 with TRBJ1-1; TRBD1 matches at 8 bases. The germline CDR1 and CDR2 sequences are MGHRA and YSYEKL. The CDR3 covers 16 residues. V lost 2 bases and J lost 1; bases outside the gene matches: 6. This CDR3 reads CASSQLYRGENTEAFF. CDR3 DNA sequence: TGCGCCAGCAGCCAATTGTACAGGGGGGAGAACACTGAAGCTTTCTTT.

This chain links TRBV11-1 with TRBJ1-5, with D uncertain. The V gene lost 1 base and the J gene lost 4 bases, with 5 bases spanning the gap. The length of the CDR3 is 13 residues. The V gene's germline CDR1 is SGHAT and CDR2 FQDESV (reference sequence). CDR3 residues: CASSLDRNQPQHF. CDR3 bases: TGTGCCAGCAGCTTAGACAGAAATCAGCCCCAGCATTTT.

The chain combines TRBV18 with TRBJ2-2, with a possible D match to TRBD1 (6 bases). The V end lost 6 bases, the J end lost 3 bases, and 8 bases lay between the germline ends. The CDR3 sequence is 13 residues long. Germline lookup yields CDR1 KGHSH and CDR2 LQKENI. CDR3 in amino acids: CASSSGDTGELFF. The CDR3 nucleotides are TGTGCCAGCTCTTCAGGGGACACCGGGGAGCTGTTTTTT.

The chain links TRBV7-9 to TRBJ1-5, with 9 nucleotides matching TRBD1. This CDR3 region has 16 residues. CDR1 and CDR2 from the germline V gene are SEHNR and FQNEAQ (reference sequence). Losses at the gene ends were 2 bases for V and 5 bases for J; bases not matched to a gene: 7. In nucleotides, the CDR3 is TGTGCCAGCAGCTTAACTACGACAGGGGGGGATCAGCCCCAGCATTTT. Amino acid sequence: CASSLTTTGGDQPQHF.

V and J are TRBV11-3 and TRBJ1-1; 9 bases fit TRBD1. Germline trimming cut 5 bases from V and 1 base from J; bases unmatched to any gene: 5. Germline CDR1 and CDR2: SGHNT and YENEEA. This CDR3 region has 15 residues. CDR3 in DNA: TGTGCCAGCAGCCCACGACAGGGGGGGAACACTGAAGCTTTCTTT. It codes for CASSPRQGGNTEAFF.

The J gene is TRBJ1-2, the V gene TRBV20-1, with D tentatively TRBD1 (5 bases). Germline assignment: CDR1 DFQATT and CDR2 SNEGSKA (reference sequence). CDR3 length equals 11 residues. The germline V and J ends were trimmed by 8 bases and 5 bases, with 12 bases remaining between them. Here the CDR3 reads CSYGASYGYTF. Written as DNA, the CDR3 is TGCAGTTATGGGGCAAGTTATGGCTACACCTTC.

V and J are TRBV19 and TRBJ2-2; D perhaps matches TRBD2 (6 bases). This CDR3 has 14 amino acids. Per germline, CDR1 LNHDA and CDR2 SQIVND (reference sequence). V was pared by 1 base and J by 5 bases, with 8 bases between. CDR3 sequence reads: CASSIAGETGELFF. The CDR3 nucleotides read TGTGCCAGTAGTATAGCGGGAGAGACCGGGGAGCTGTTTTTT. The variable domain in full, completed from reference TRBV19 and TRBJ2-2, reads DGGITQSPKYLFRKEGQNVTLSCEQNLNHDAMYWYRQDPGQGLRLIYYSQIVNDFQKGDIAEGYSVSREKKESFPLTVTSAQKNPTAFYLCASSIAGETGELFFGEGSRLTVL.

This clone was counted a few times. The chain is built from TRBV18 and TRBJ1-5; 11 nucleotides agree with TRBD1. V lost 8 bases and J lost 6; bases outside the gene matches: 6. The CDR3 spans 14 residues. The germline V gene has CDR1 KGHSH and CDR2 LQKENI. The CDR3 nucleotides are TGTGCCAGCCACCCGGGGACAGGGGGTCAGCCCCAGCATTTT. Translating gives CASHPGTGGQPQHF.

The chain employs TRBV9 and TRBJ2-2; tentatively, D is TRBD1 (5 bases). Germline-derived CDR1 and CDR2 are SGDLS and YYNGEE. The CDR3 contains 18 residues. With 4 bases removed from V and 0 bases from J, the gap between germline ends came to 19 bases. CDR3 bases: TGTGCCAGCAGCTCCCCCAGTTGGGGCGGTACGAACACCGGGGAGCTGTTTTTT. This translates into CASSSPSWGGTNTGELFF.

The chain joins TRBV5-5 to TRBJ1-1; a possible D gene is TRBD1 (6 bases). Trimming cost V 0 bases and J 1 base, with 10 bases left between them. The CDR3 extends over 15 amino acids. Germline V lookup: CDR1 SGHKS, CDR2 YYEKEE (reference sequence). The CDR3, as DNA: TGTGCCAGCAGCTTGGTCCGACAGGAGAACACTGAAGCTTTCTTT. Its protein product is CASSLVRQENTEAFF.

The CDR3 nucleotides are TGTGCCACCAATCTAGGTGGGGGACTAGCGGGGGAACAAGAGACCCAGTACTTC. As protein: CATNLGGGLAGEQETQYF. This chain joins TRBV10-3 and TRBJ2-5, with 14 bases lining up with TRBD2. The V gene's germline CDR1 is ENHRY and CDR2 SYGVKD. This CDR3 has 18 residues. V lost 10 bases and J lost 2; bases outside the gene matches: 15.

The chain joins TRBV19 to TRBJ2-1, with D maybe TRBD2 (6 bases). The ends were cut back, 6 bases at V and 8 bases at J, with 14 bases in the middle. Germline lookup yields CDR1 LNHDA and CDR2 SQIVND (reference sequence). The length of the CDR3 is 13 residues. DNA of the CDR3: TGTGCCAGTAGGGCGGGACTGTTCGATGAGCAGTTCTTC. Its protein is CASRAGLFDEQFF.

The chain has TRBV27 and TRBJ1-4; D is unclear. Per the germline V gene, CDR1 is MNHEY and CDR2 is SMNVEV (reference sequence). This CDR3 comprises 15 residues. The V end was cut by 1 base, the J end by 8 bases, with 14 bases between. This CDR3 is CASSLFRPTGEKLFF. In DNA form, the CDR3 reads TGTGCCAGCAGTTTATTCCGCCCTACGGGGGAAAAACTGTTTTTT.

The rearrangement joins TRBV4-2 to TRBJ2-3; possible D gene TRBD2, 6 bases. The CDR3 sequence is 15 residues long. The ends were cut back, 0 bases at V and 5 bases at J, with 12 bases in the middle. Germline CDR1 is LGHNA and CDR2 is YNFKEQ. In nucleotides, the CDR3 is TGTGCCAGCAGCCAAGATTTAGCGGTCATAGATACGCAGTATTTT. This encodes CASSQDLAVIDTQYF.

V gene TRBV4-1 combines with J gene TRBJ2-7, with 7 bases lining up with TRBD2. The V segment lost 0 bases and the J segment 7 bases; nucleotides outside the gene matches: 9. Looked up from germline, CDR1 is MGHRA and CDR2 is YSYEKL. The CDR3 covers 15 residues. CDR3 DNA sequence: TGCGCCAGCAGCCAAGATATGGGAGTCGGGGGGGAGCAGTACTTC. It yields the protein CASSQDMGVGGEQYF.

This clone was detected once. The J gene is TRBJ2-5, the V gene TRBV5-5; possibly TRBD2 for D (5 bases). The length of the CDR3 is 14 residues. CDR1 and CDR2 (germline): SGHKS, YYEKEE (reference sequence). V was trimmed by 4 bases and J by 1 base, leaving 11 bases between them. CDR3 protein: CASSVGILQETQYF. Written as DNA, the CDR3 is TGTGCCAGCAGCGTCGGGATCCTCCAAGAGACCCAGTACTTC.